Sequencing of this T cell receptor (beta chain) was carried out in a study of CD8 T cells in ankylosing spondylitis. Quantitative 5'-RACE with molecular barcodes produced the TCR beta libraries. Via MiXCR, TCRdb re-called the 5' RACE reads, giving one row per CDR3 protein. The profile shows about 90,000 distinct CDR3 sequences, around 25% of them singletons. General study findings and limits: What appeared characteristic of ankylosing spondylitis blood was a TCR beta motif of about eight highly homologous variants. CD8+ disease-linked clones were present at relatively low frequencies in blood.

The CDR3 is 14 amino acids. The V end was cut by 1 base, the J end by 1 base, with 7 bases between. The germline V gene encodes CDR1 SGHVS and CDR2 FQNEAQ. For this clonotype: Its target is not known.

This receptor was identified in a male donor with ankylosing spondylitis or in good health (not recorded which). The sequencing sample was made of blood, either unsorted or a sorted T cell fraction (not recorded which). This rearrangement joins TRBV7-8 to TRBJ1-1; D not certain. The CDR3 DNA reads TGTGCCAGCAGCTTAGATGAGAAGAACACTGAAGCTTTCTTT. Amino acid sequence: CASSLDEKNTEAFF.